This T cell receptor beta chain originates from a study of blood T cell repertoires in COVID-19. For the study at large: Samples taken during acute and convalescent COVID-19 were collected in the United States, Italy and Spain. Sources were T cells, B-cell-depleted T cells, or PBMCs; the material itself was cDNA or gDNA.

In the authors' workflow: From reference gene primer amplification, estimates of nucleated cell counts were derived. Here immunoSEQ multiplex PCR was the method, and the copy in TCRdb shows in-frame clones only, minus some. For V, J and clone size, that table is used; D and trimming come from the DNA. The repertoire holds about 230,000 clones, with less than 85% as singletons. CDR3 length equals 14 residues. Germline CDR1 is SNHLY and CDR2 is FYNNEI. Losses at the gene ends were 6 bases for V and 2 bases for J; bases not matched to a gene: 3. Points on this clone: Other nucleotide sequences from this sample produce the same CDR3.

V gene TRBV2 combines with J gene TRBJ2-2, with 7 bases lining up with TRBD1. The sequencing sample was made of peripheral blood. This clonotype was obtained from a woman in her seventies with active or convalescent COVID-19. The CDR3 nucleotides are TGTGCCAGCAGCCGACAGGGAAACACCGGGGAGCTGTTTTTT. Amino acids: CASSRQGNTGELFF.